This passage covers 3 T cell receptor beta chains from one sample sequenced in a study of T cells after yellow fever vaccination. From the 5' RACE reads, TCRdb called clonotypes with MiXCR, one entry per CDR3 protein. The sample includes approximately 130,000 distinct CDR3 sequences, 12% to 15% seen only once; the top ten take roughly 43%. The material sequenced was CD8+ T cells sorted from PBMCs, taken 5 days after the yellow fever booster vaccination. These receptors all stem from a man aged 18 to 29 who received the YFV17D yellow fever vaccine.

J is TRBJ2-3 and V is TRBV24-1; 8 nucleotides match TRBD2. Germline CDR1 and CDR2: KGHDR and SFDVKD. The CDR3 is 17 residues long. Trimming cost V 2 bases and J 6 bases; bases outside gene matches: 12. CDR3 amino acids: CATSDSTSGPLGDTQYF. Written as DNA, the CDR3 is TGTGCCACCAGTGATTCCACTAGCGGCCCCTTGGGGGATACGCAGTATTTT.

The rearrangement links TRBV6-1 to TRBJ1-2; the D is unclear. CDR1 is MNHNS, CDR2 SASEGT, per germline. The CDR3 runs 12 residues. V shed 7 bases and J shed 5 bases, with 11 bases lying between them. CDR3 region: CASMYGIYGYTF. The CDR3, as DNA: TGTGCCAGCATGTATGGGATATATGGCTACACCTTC.

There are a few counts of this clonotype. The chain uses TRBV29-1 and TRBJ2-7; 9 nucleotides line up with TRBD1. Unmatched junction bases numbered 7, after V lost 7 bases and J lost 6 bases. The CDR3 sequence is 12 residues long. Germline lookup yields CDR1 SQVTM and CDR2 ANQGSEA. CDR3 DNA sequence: TGCAGCGGGGGGACAGGGAGCGGCGAGCAGTACTTC. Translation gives CSGGTGSGEQYF.